This T cell receptor (beta chain) was captured in a study of blood T cells in healthy people across ages. Trimming at V came to 5 bases and at J to 7 bases, leaving 14 bases not matched to a gene. The CDR3 covers 15 residues. Primed by a sample-barcoded 5' primer and a J-beta primer mix, a second PCR proceeded for about 7 to 11 cycles. MiXCR, applied by TCRdb to the 5' RACE reads, yields one record per CDR3 protein. The sample lists roughly 800,000 distinct CDR3 sequences, under 30% occurring once. These data also formed part of another study, on T cells of mothers and their children.

Sequencing input: blood. This TCR came from a boy between 10 and 17 years old in good health. This chain joins TRBV12-3 or TRBV12-4 and TRBJ2-7; 7 bases agree with TRBD1. Here the CDR3 reads CASSQGGLRPKEQYF. In DNA form, the CDR3 reads TGTGCCAGCAGTCAAGGGGGCCTCCGACCGAAAGAGCAGTACTTC.